Sequencing of this T cell receptor beta chain was carried out in a study of T-cell memory formation after mild COVID-19. Background on the study: Largely, the TCR clusters proved donor specific.

TCR alpha and TCR beta cDNA libraries carrying sample barcodes and UMIs came from 5'RACE with constant-segment primers. TCRdb reanalysed the 5' RACE reads using MiXCR and keeps one entry per CDR3 protein. The sample shows hundreds of thousands of distinct CDR3 sequences, 16% of them seen only once. CDR1 LGHNA and CDR2 YNFKEQ come from the germline V gene. Trimming removed 0 bases from V and 3 bases from J, with 10 bases in between. The CDR3 totals 15 residues. This clonotype was seen a handful of times. The antigen is unknown. Study results and caveats: Clones that contracted clustered mainly in CM and EM if CD4+ and in EMRA if CD8+. Pre-infection memory held some responding clones, suggesting pre-existing cross-reactive T cells responded.

The chain carries TRBV4-2 and TRBJ2-3, with D possibly matching TRBD1 (5 bases). The receptor was isolated from a man younger than 35 who had mild COVID-19 (a few samples of this study predate the infection). Cell type and time point are not known. Material: PBMCs or a T cell subset sorted from them (not recorded which). The CDR3 loop reads CASSQDRQRTDTQYF. As DNA, the CDR3 is TGTGCCAGCAGCCAAGATCGACAGCGAACAGATACGCAGTATTTT.